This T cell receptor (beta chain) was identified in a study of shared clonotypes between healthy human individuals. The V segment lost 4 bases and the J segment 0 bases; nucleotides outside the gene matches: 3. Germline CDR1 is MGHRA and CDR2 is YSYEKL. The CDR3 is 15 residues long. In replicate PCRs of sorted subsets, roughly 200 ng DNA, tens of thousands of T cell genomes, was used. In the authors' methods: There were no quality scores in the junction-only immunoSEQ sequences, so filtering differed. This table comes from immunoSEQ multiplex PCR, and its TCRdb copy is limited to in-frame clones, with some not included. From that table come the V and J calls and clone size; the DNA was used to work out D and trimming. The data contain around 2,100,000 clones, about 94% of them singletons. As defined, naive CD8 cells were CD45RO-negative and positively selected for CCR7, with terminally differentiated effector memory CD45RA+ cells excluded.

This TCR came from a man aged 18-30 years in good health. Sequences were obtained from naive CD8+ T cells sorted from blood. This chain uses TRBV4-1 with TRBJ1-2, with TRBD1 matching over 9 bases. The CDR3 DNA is TGCGCCAGCAGCCTGACAGGGGGGCCTAACTATGGCTACACCTTC. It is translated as CASSLTGGPNYGYTF.